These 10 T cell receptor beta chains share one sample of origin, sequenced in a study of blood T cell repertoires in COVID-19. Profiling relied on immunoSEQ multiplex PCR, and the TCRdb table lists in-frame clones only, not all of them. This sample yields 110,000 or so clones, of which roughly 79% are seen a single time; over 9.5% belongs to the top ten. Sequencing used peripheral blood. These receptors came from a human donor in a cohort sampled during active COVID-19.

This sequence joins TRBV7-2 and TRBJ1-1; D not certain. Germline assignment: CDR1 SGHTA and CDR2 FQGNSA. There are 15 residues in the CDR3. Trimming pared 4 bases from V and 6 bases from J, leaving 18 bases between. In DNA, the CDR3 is TGTGCCAGCAGCTCTCTCACCGGGGTCGGCGCTGAAGCTTTCTTT. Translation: CASSSLTGVGAEAFF.

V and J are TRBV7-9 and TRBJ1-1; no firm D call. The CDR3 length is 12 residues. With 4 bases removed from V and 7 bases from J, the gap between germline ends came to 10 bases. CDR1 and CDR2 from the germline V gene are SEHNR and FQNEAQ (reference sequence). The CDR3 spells CASSSVLIEAFF. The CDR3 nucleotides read TGTGCCAGCAGCTCAGTCTTAATTGAAGCTTTCTTT.

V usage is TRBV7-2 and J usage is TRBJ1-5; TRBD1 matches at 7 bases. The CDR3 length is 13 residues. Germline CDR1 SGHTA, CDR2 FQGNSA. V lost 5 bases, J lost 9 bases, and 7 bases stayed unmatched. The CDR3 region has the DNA TGTGCCAGCAGCCTGGGACAGCAGGGGCCCCAGCATTTT. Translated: CASSLGQQGPQHF. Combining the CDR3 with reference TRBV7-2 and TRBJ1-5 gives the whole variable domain GAGVSQSPSNKVTEKGKDVELRCDPISGHTALYWYRQSLGQGLEFLIYFQGNSAPDKSGLPSDRFSAERTGGSVSTLTIQRTQQEDSAVYLCASSLGQQGPQHFGDGTRLSIL.

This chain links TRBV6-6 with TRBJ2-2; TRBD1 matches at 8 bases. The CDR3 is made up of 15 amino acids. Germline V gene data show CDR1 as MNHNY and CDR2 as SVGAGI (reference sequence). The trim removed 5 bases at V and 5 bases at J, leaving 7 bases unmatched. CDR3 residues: CASSGSGGATGELFF. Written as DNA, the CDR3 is TGTGCCAGCAGTGGTTCAGGGGGCGCGACCGGGGAGCTGTTTTTT.

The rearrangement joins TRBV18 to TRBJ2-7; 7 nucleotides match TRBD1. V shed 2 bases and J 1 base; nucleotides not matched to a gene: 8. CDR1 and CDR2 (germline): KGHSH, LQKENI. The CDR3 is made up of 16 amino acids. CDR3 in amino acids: CASSPADRVDSYEQYF. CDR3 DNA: TGTGCCAGCTCACCAGCTGACAGGGTCGATTCCTACGAGCAGTACTTC. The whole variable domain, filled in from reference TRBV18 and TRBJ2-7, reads NAGVMQNPRHLVRRRGQEARLRCSPMKGHSHVYWYRQLPEEGLKFMVYLQKENIIDESGMPKERFSAEFPKEGPSILRIQQVVRGDSAAYFCASSPADRVDSYEQYFGPGTRLTVT.

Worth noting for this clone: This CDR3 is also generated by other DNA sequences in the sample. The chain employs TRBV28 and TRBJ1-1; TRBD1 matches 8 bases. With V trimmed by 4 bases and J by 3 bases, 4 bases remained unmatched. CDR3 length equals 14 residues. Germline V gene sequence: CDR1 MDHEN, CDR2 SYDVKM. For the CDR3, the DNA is TGTGCCAGCAGTTCAGGGGGCCCGGACACTGAAGCTTTCTTT. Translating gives CASSSGGPDTEAFF. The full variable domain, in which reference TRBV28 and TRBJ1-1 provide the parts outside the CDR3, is DVKVTQSSRYLVKRTGEKVFLECVQDMDHENMFWYRQDPGLGLRLIYFSYDVKMKEKGDIPEGYSVSREKKERFSLILESASTNQTSMYLCASSSGGPDTEAFFGQGTRLTVV.

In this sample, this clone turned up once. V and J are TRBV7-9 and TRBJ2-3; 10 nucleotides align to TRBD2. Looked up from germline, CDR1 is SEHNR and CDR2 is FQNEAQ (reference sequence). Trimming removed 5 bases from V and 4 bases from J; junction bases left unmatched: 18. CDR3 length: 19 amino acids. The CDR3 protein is CASSPIPGLAEGWADTQYF. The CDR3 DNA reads TGTGCCAGCAGCCCGATTCCTGGACTAGCGGAAGGGTGGGCAGATACGCAGTATTTT.

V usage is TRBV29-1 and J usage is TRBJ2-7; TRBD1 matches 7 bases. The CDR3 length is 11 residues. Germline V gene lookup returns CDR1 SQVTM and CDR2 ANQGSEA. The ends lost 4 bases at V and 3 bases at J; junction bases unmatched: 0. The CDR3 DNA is TGCAGCGTTGGGGACAGCTACGAGCAGTACTTC. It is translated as CSVGDSYEQYF.

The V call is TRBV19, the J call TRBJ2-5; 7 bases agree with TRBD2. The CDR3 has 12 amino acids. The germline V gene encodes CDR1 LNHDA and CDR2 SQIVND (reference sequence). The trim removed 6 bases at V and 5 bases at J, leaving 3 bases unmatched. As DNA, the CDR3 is TGTGCCAGTAGGGGGGGGTCGGAGACCCAGTACTTC. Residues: CASRGGSETQYF.

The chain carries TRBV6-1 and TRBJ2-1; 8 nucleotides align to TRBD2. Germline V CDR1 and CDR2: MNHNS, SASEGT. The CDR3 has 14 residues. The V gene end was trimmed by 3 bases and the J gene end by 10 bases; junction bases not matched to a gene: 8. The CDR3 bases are TGTGCCAGCAGTGACGCGGGGGGCCCAAGGGAGCAGTTCTTC. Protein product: CASSDAGGPREQFF.